This T cell receptor beta chain was recovered during a study of T cells after yellow fever vaccination. Background on the study: Some fractions had low cell numbers, and these were prepared with SMART-Seq v4 Ultra Low Input. Study findings and constraints: A minor fraction of clonotypes spanned both CD4 and CD8 compartments. Post-booster repertoires contained most primary-vaccination clones again (96% CD4, 88% CD8).

Production of TCR cDNA was by 5'RACE template switching, which also added a universal primer site and UMIs. Using its own MiXCR run on the 5' RACE reads, TCRdb lists one record per CDR3 protein. The table lists roughly 99,000 distinct CDR3 sequences, under 7% of them singletons. The V and J ends lost 5 bases and 7 bases respectively, with 21 bases between them. CDR1 is GTSNPN, CDR2 SVGIG, per germline (reference sequence). The length of the CDR3 is 14 residues. Only a few counts were recorded for this clonotype. Antigen unknown. V is TRBV30 and J is TRBJ2-7, with D perhaps assigned TRBD1 or TRBD2 (6 bases each). The receptor's source is a man between 18 and 29 years old who received the YFV17D yellow fever vaccine. Here the sequenced sample was CD8+ T cells sorted from PBMCs, taken 10 days after the yellow fever booster vaccination. CDR3 DNA sequence: TGTGCCTGGGAAGGGGGGTACAGGCTAGGGGAGCAGTACTTC. Translation: CAWEGGYRLGEQYF. The complete variable domain, with remaining parts taken from reference TRBV30 and TRBJ2-7, reads SQTIHQWPATLVQPVGSPLSLECTVEGTSNPNLYWYRQAAGRGLQLLFYSVGIGQISSEVPQNLSASRPQDRQFILSSKKLLLSDSGFYLCAWEGGYRLGEQYFGPGTRLTVT.